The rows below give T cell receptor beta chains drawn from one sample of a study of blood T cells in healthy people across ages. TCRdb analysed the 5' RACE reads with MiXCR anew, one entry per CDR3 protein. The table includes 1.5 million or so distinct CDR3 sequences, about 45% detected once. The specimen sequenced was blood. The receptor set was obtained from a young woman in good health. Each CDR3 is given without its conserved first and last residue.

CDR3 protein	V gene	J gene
ASSSSPGSDTQY	TRBV7-2	TRBJ2-3
ASNQEDRSGTQY	TRBV4-3	TRBJ2-5
ASSLTRTSGTTDTQY	TRBV7-9	TRBJ2-3
SARDPRNTEQF	TRBV20-1	TRBJ2-1
SARDWGAGVHEQY	TRBV20-1	TRBJ2-7
ASSFDEDNALRGGSWYQETQY	TRBV28	TRBJ2-5
ASSLALGENYGYT	TRBV7-9	TRBJ1-2
ASRNTGGVEETQY	TRBV2	TRBJ2-5
SALFTATYEQY	TRBV20-1	TRBJ2-7
ASSLTLAGGFNEQF	TRBV6-6	TRBJ2-1
SMIVGRGTDTQY	TRBV29-1	TRBJ2-3
ASSVRTGGFINEQF	TRBV9	TRBJ2-1
ASSVRGSPQH	TRBV28	TRBJ1-5